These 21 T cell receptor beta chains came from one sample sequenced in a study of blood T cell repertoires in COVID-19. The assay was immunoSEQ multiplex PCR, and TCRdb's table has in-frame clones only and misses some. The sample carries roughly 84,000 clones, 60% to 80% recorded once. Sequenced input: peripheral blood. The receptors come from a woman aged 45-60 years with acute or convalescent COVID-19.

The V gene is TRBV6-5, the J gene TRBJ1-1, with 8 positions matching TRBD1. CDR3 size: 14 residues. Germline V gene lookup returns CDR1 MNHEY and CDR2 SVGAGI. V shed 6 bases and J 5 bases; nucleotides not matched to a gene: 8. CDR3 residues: CASRATRGQTEAFF. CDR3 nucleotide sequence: TGTGCCAGCAGGGCGACCAGGGGGCAAACTGAAGCTTTCTTT.

The CDR3: CASGGTASYEQYF. The CDR3 nucleotides are TGTGCCTCGGGGGGGACAGCTTCCTACGAGCAGTACTTC. The chain employs TRBV28 and TRBJ2-7; D is possibly TRBD2 (8 bases). Germline-derived CDR1 and CDR2 are MDHEN and SYDVKM. The CDR3 length is 13 residues. V was shortened by 11 bases and J by 1 base, with 15 bases between the two germline ends.

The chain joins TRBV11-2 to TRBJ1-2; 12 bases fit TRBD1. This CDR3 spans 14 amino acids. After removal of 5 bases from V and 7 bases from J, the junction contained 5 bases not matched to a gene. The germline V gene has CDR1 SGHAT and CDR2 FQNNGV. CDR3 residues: CASSPGTGGFGYTF. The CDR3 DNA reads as TGTGCCAGCAGCCCCGGGACAGGGGGCTTTGGCTACACCTTC.

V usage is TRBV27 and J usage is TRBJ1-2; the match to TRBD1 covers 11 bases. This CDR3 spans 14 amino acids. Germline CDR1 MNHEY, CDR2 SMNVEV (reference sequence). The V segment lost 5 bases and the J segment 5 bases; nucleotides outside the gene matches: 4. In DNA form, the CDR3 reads TGTGCCAGCAGTCTTGGACAGGGGGCTTATGGCTACACCTTC. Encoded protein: CASSLGQGAYGYTF.

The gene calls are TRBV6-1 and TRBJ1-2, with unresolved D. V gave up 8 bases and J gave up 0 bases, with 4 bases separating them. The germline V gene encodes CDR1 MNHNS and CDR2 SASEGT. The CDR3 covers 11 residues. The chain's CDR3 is CASAANYGYTF. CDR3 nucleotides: TGTGCCAGCGCAGCTAACTATGGCTACACCTTC.

The CDR3 sequence: CAWSVRGARNQPQHF. CDR3 nucleotide sequence: TGTGCCTGGAGTGTACGCGGGGCGAGAAATCAGCCCCAGCATTTT. The chain carries TRBV30 and TRBJ1-5; D may be TRBD1 (5 bases). Germline assignment: CDR1 GTSNPN and CDR2 SVGIG (reference sequence). The CDR3 totals 15 residues. V lost 0 bases, J lost 4 bases, and 13 bases lay in between.

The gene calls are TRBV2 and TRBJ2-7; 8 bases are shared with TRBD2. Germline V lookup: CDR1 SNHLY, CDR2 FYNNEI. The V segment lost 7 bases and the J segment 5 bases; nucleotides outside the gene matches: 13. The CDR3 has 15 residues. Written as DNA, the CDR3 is TGTGCCAGCAACGGGGGGGGCCAGCCGGGAGACGAGCAGTACTTC. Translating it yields CASNGGGQPGDEQYF.

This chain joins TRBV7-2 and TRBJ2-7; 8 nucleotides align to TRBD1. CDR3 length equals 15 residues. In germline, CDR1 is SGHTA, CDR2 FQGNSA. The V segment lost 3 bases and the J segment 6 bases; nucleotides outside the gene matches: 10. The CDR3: CASSFIPRGQAEQYF. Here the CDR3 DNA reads TGTGCCAGCAGCTTCATTCCCAGGGGGCAAGCCGAGCAGTACTTC.

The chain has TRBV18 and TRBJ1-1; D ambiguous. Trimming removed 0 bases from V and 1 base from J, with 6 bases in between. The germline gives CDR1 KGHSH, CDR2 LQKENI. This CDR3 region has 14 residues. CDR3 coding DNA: TGTGCCAGCTCACCACCGAGGTCGAACACTGAAGCTTTCTTT. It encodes CASSPPRSNTEAFF.

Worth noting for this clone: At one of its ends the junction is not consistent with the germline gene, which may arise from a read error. The CDR3 region is CASSLSSGGLNGQFF. The CDR3 DNA reads TGTGCCAGCAGCTTATCTAGCGGGGGGCTCAATGGGCAGTTCTTC. The chain links TRBV7-3 to TRBJ2-1; 11 positions match TRBD2. The germline V gene encodes CDR1 SGHTA and CDR2 FQGTGA. The CDR3 runs 15 residues.

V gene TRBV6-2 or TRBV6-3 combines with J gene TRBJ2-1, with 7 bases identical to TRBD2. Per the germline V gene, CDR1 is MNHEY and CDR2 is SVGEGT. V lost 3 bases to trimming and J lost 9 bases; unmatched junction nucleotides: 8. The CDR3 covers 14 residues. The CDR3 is CASSYWTSFGEQFF. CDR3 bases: TGTGCCAGCAGTTATTGGACTAGTTTTGGTGAGCAGTTCTTC.

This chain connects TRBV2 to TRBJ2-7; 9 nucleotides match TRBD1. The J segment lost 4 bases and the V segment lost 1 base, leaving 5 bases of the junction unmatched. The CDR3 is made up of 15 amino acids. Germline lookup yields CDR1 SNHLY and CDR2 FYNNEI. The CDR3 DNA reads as TGTGCCAGCAGTGAAGGGACAGGGGTGCCATACGAGCAGTACTTC. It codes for CASSEGTGVPYEQYF.

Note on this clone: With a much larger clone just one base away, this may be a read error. The DNA for the CDR3 is TGTGCCAGCAGCGTAGAGGGGACCGGGGAGCTGTTTTTT. Translated, it gives CASSVEGTGELFF. The chain links TRBV9 to TRBJ2-2; the D gene is possibly TRBD1 (5 bases). The CDR3 has 13 residues. Deletions cut 0 bases from V and 5 bases from J, with 5 bases between. Germline loops: CDR1 SGDLS, CDR2 YYNGEE. The variable domain in full, completed from reference TRBV9 and TRBJ2-2, reads DSGVTQTPKHLITATGQRVTLRCSPRSGDLSVYWYQQSLDQGLQFLIQYYNGEERAKGNILERFSAQQFPDLHSELNLSSLELGDSALYFCASSVEGTGELFFGEGSRLTVL.

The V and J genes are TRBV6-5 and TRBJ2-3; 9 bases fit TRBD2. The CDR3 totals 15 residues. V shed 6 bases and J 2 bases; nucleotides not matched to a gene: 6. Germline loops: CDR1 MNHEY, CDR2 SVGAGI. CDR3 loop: CASSRGLAITDTQYF. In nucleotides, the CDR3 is TGTGCCAGCAGCCGTGGACTAGCGATCACAGATACGCAGTATTTT.

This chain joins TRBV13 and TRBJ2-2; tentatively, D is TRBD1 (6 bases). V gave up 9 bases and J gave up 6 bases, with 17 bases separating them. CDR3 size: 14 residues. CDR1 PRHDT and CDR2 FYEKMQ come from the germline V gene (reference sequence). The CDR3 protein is CASSNWGRAGELFF. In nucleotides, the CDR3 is TGTGCCAGTTCTAATTGGGGGCGCGCCGGGGAGCTGTTTTTT.

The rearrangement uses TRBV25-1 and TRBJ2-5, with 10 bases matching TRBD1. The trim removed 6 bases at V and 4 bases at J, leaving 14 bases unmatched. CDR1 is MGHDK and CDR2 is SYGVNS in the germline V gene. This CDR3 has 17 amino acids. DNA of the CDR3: TGTGCCAGCAGGCCGGGACAGGGGAGGATGGGAGGAGAGACCCAGTACTTC. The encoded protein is CASRPGQGRMGGETQYF.

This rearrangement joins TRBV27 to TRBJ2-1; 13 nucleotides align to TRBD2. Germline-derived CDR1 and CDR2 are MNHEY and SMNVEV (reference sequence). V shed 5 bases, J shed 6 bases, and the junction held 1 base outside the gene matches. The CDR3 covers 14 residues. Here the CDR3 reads CASSRLAGGNEQFF. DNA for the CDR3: TGTGCCAGCAGTCGACTAGCGGGGGGCAATGAGCAGTTCTTC.

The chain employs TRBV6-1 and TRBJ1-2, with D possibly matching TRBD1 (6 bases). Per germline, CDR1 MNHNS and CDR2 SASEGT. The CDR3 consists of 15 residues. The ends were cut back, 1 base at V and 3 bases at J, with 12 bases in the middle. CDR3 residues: CASSEGAGAYYGYTF. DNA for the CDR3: TGTGCCAGCAGTGAAGGGGCAGGGGCTTACTATGGCTACACCTTC.

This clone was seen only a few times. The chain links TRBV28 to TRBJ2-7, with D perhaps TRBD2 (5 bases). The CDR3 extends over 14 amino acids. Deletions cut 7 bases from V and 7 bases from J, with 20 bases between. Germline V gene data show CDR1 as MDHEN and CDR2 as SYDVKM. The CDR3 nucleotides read TGTGCCAGCACTACCCGGAGGCCCTTACGAGAGCAGTACTTC. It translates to CASTTRRPLREQYF.

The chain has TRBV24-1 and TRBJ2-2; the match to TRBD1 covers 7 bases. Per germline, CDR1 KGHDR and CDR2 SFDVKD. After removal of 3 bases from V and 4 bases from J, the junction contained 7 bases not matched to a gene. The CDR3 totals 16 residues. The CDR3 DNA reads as TGTGCCACCAGTGATAGGTCCACAGGGGCCACCGGGGAGCTGTTTTTT. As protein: CATSDRSTGATGELFF.

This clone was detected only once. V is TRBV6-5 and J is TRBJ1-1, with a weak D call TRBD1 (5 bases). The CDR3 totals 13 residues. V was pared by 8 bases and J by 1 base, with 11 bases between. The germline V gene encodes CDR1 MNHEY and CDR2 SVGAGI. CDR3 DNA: TGTGCCAGCTCGAGACAGACGAACACTGAAGCTTTCTTT. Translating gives CASSRQTNTEAFF.